This TCR beta chain was found in a study of cytomegalovirus exposure and HLA in healthy donors (dated by TCRdb to 2016 to 2017). With respect to the entire study: An earlier analysis of fewer than 750 of the donors reported approximately 280 Gb of sequence data and 95 million to 140 million unique TCR beta sequences obtained from 150 million to 200 million T cells. Roughly 300 gigabases of sequencing data and approximately 85 million unique TCR sequences were included in an early release covering around 650 HLA-typed donors. The genetic ancestry cluster associated with self-reported Caucasian donors included roughly four fifths of the roughly 400 genotyped donors. The study was designed to test whether signatures of past pathogen exposure could be identified by cataloging public T cell receptors. The study profiled the T cell repertoires of hundreds of subjects by immunosequencing and related them to cytomegalovirus serostatus. A separate validation cohort of roughly 130 different subjects was used in addition to the roughly 620-subject first cohort. High-throughput TCR immunosequencing, statistical association of individual TCRs with disease status, and machine learning were combined to predict cytomegalovirus infection status. A later analysis re-analyzed previously published TCR beta repertoires from approximately 670 donors and added high-resolution HLA genotyping to study TCR occurrence patterns. In the later analysis, no new phenotypic data were used to find candidate immune exposures; instead, reliance was placed on TCR beta sequences and their occurrence across donors. An earlier analysis of approximately 580 of the donors used high-throughput TCR beta sequencing to judge whether each TCR beta V gene segment behaved as functional or pseudogenic. Alongside the repertoire data, information on donor age, sex, ethnicity and CMV serostatus was compiled. A later genetic analysis used genome-wide SNP genotypes for about three fifths of the roughly 700 donors, treating that subset as a discovery cohort. All discovery cohort repertoires had been generated using a single sequencing platform. HLA typing covered class I and class II loci at four-digit resolution. The number of typed donors differed by locus: about 620-640 for A, B, C, DRB1 and DQB1; 500 to 550 for DQA1; about 600 for DPA1; and around 450 for DPB1. Because of strong linkage in the cohort, five DR-DQ haplotypes were treated as single units for association and clustering. Among 300 to 500 genotyped donors of the cohort, an average of roughly 230,000 unique TCR beta nucleotide sequences was sequenced per donor, of which 15% to 20% were non-productive. Paper-wide results and their limitations: Because HLA typing was missing for some donors at each locus, association tests included only the typed subset. In vitro tests confirmed that a few of the cytomegalovirus-associated TCR beta chains recognize cytomegalovirus antigens. In a later analysis, most CMV-associated TCR beta chains were found to appear HLA-restricted, with HLA associations seemingly driven largely by CMV exposure. Only TCR beta chains were sequenced in this cohort, and the absence of alpha or paired-chain data limited detectable features. CMV serostatus was the only immune exposure information available for the cohort. A later analysis reported that several top co-occurrence clusters appeared linked to parvovirus B19, influenza, CMV and Epstein-Barr virus. A further reported finding was that TCR beta sequences accurately predicted the HLA-A and HLA-B alleles for most subjects in the first cohort. Compared with the approximately 720-donor mean, donors in an Asian-associated ancestry cluster had fewer N-insertions in productive TCRs, according to a later genetic analysis. According to a later analysis, TCR association rates differed among HLA loci, with DRB1 alleles showing the most associated TCRs and HLA-C alleles showing the fewest. A later genetic analysis associated a missense DCLRE1C variant with V-gene and J-gene trimming of TCR beta chains, and an independent cohort replicated the association. A cluster of highly shared sequence variants was judged likely to represent a technical artifact of the sequencing pipeline. Presence/absence analyses assumed roughly uniform sequencing depth across donors, an assumption that may not hold. Linkage disequilibrium might explain the correlated functional status among segregating V segments, but an unknown experimental factor could not be ruled out. While some public TCRs were present in many individuals, most TCR sequences turned up only very rarely across donors. Broadly in line with IMGT annotations, most TCR beta V segments showed up in productive rearrangements about 87% or about 30% of the time in an earlier analysis of a few hundred of the donors. In both the original and validation cohorts, the classifier was reported to diagnose cytomegalovirus status with high specificity and sensitivity. When HLA alleles, especially DR and DQ, strongly co-occurred, TCR associations were difficult to assign to individual alleles. The study gave a list of more than 150 TCR beta chains associated with cytomegalovirus. It was suggested by the authors that the approach could potentially be generalized to other disease states and immunological phenotypes. Because counts were too low, seventeen rarely observed V segments, including chromosome 9 orphons, were excluded from the earlier analysis of some 590 of the donors. Specific HLA alleles were associated with 18,000 or so TCR beta sequences at a false discovery rate of 0.05 in a later analysis. A later analysis found that HLA-associated TCR beta chains were more clonally expanded and had lower generation probabilities than equally common non-associated chains. Some IMGT-functional V segments, including TRBV6-2 and TRBV6-3, could not be distinguished by the 87-base-pair reads and were therefore excluded.

V and J are trimmed by 7 bases and 1 base, and the gene matches miss 5 bases of the junction. Via the germline V gene, CDR1 is SGHRS and CDR2 YFSETQ. CDR3 length: 14 amino acids, cysteine to phenylalanine. Only the CDR3 DNA stays, 42 bases, in frame from base 1. Notes on this clone: What this receptor recognizes is not known. No much larger clonotype is one base removed from it; base qualities were not supplied.

The cohort was made up of under 800 healthy bone marrow donors. All cohort members were sampled while nominally healthy, although unrecorded immune exposures were likely present. The donor tested CMV seronegative, placing the donor among the roughly 340 seronegative members of the cohort. Every donor gave a peripheral blood sample, and the peripheral blood mononuclear cells from that sample were used for TCR beta sequencing. Genomic DNA was extracted from the blood cell samples with the Qiagen DNeasy Blood Extraction Kit. Receptors were amplified or captured by the immunoSEQ multiplex PCR assay. For the multiplex PCR, a mixture combining 60 forward primers for TCR Vbeta segments and 13 reverse primers for TCR Jbeta segments was used. The CDR3 region of rearranged TCR beta genes was amplified from genomic DNA by a multiplex PCR assay. The Illumina HiSeq System was used to sequence the amplified TCR beta libraries as 87-base-pair reads. The source study handled its data this way. A later analysis counted approximately 74 million unique TCR beta chains across the 700 or so repertoires, and 10 million to 12 million of these chains were shared by at least two donors. Raw reads were error-corrected and collapsed into unique sequences by a nearest-neighbor algorithm in which closely related sequences were merged to remove PCR and sequencing errors. To assign V, D and J gene segments, CDR3 sequences were aligned to IMGT reference sequences. For a sequence to be retained, at least a six-nucleotide match to both a V gene segment and a J gene segment was required. Rearrangements were called productive when the CDR3 lacked stop codons and stayed in frame with V and J; all others were non-productive. CDR3 was defined according to IMGT convention as the region running from the second conserved V-encoded cysteine to the conserved J-encoded phenylalanine. In an earlier analysis of more than 550 of the donors, sequences lacking an unambiguous match to a single V gene segment were excluded. An earlier analysis of roughly 590 of the donors called V segments functional above 56.7% productive rearrangements and segregating when the between-donor standard deviation exceeded 5%. A statistical classification framework was developed to diagnose cytomegalovirus status using the catalog of TCR beta chain sequences. In a later analysis, TCR nucleotide sequences were compared against IMGT/GENE-DB human TR gene sequences so that V and J genes could be assigned. In a later analysis, CDR3 sequences and most-parsimonious VDJ recombination scenarios were assigned using the TCRdist pipeline. In a later analysis, every TCR beta chain was defined by the combination of its CDR3 amino acid sequence and its V-gene family, and reads without a unique V-gene family were dropped. As a way to deal with suspected cross-contamination and a sequencing artifact, a later analysis dropped approximately 590 nucleotide sequences that were highly shared and had low generation probability. A later analysis calculated a clonal expansion index for each public chain from normalized within-repertoire ranks of inferred template counts. In a later analysis, generation probabilities were computed using a VDJ recombination model fitted to out-of-frame rearrangements, and the results were checked against IGoR. In a later analysis, TCR-TCR, TCR-HLA and TCR-CMV co-occurrence was scored with hypergeometric tests, and a repertoire-size bias correction was applied to TCR pairs. To estimate false discovery rates, a later analysis permuted the HLA or CMV assignments 20 times. In a later analysis, co-occurring TCRs were grouped using DBSCAN, and TCRdist sequence similarity was added for clustering within HLA-allele-positive subsets. Repertoires with fewer than 30,000 or more than 120,000 public chains, plus five repertoires with anomalous nucleotide sharing, were excluded from co-occurrence clustering. TCRdb retrieved this table from immuneACCESS and kept in-frame rearrangements only. Not all clones are present; in checked studies, unresolved V genes account for under half, and no reason is known for the remainder. That table supplies the V and J calls and clone size; D and trimming were determined from the DNA. Counted in this sample were around 94,000 clones; about three fifths of them appeared once. The ten biggest clones cover 3% to 5% of the sample.

The sequence is built from TRBV5-1 and TRBJ2-3, with 8 central nucleotides matching TRBD1. Sequenced sample: PBMCs. This clonotype was sampled from a man aged 25 to 40 in good health and CMV-seronegative. The CDR3 region has the sequence CASLPGQGTDTQYF. The nucleotides read TGCGCCAGCCTACCGGGACAGGGCACAGATACGCAGTATTTT.